This TCR beta chain was sequenced during a study of OX40 agonist ivuxolimab in advanced cancers. Study-wide background: The treatment was a fully human IgG2 OX40 agonist, ivuxolimab. Hepatocellular carcinoma, melanoma, renal cell or head and neck cancer was diagnosed in the dose-escalation patients. Partial responses were achieved by three patients, one with hepatocellular carcinoma and two with cutaneous melanoma. Overall study findings and caveats: People who partly responded at 0.1-3.0 mg/kg had some of the least clonal expansion seen.

The CDR3 length is 16 residues. Germline lookup yields CDR1 LNHDA and CDR2 SQIVND (reference sequence). V was pared by 3 bases and J by 0 bases, with 13 bases between. Comment on this clone: The antigen is undetermined.

Method: immunoSEQ multiplex PCR; TCRdb's copy keeps in-frame clones and lacks some. The sample holds fewer than 100,000 clones, more than 75% seen once. The sequence was obtained from an adult with an advanced solid tumor such as melanoma, head and neck, liver or kidney cancer. This specimen consisted of CD4+ or CD8+ T cells sorted from blood, obtained in a trial of the OX40 agonist ivuxolimab. The chain carries TRBV19 and TRBJ2-3; D gene uncertain. In DNA, the CDR3 is TGTGCCAGTAGTATGCAGGCCCTGCTGAGCACAGATACGCAGTATTTT. It codes for CASSMQALLSTDTQYF. The variable domain in full, with the rest retrieved from reference TRBV19 and TRBJ2-3, is DGGITQSPKYLFRKEGQNVTLSCEQNLNHDAMYWYRQDPGQGLRLIYYSQIVNDFQKGDIAEGYSVSREKKESFPLTVTSAQKNPTAFYLCASSMQALLSTDTQYFGPGTRLTVL.